These 12 T cell receptor beta chains share one sample of origin, sequenced in a study of T cells in localized non-small cell lung cancer. This table comes from immunoSEQ multiplex PCR, and its TCRdb copy is limited to in-frame clones, with some not included. Of some 11,000 clones listed, roughly 82% are singletons. Here the sequenced sample was peripheral blood mononuclear cells, taken before any cancer treatment. The receptor set was obtained from a female donor aged 60 or older with stage II lung adenocarcinoma.

This clone turned up a few times. This chain uses TRBV5-1 with TRBJ2-3; D might be TRBD1 (6 bases). V lost 2 bases, J lost 2 bases, and 18 bases lay in between. The CDR3 is 17 amino acids. Per germline, CDR1 SGHRS and CDR2 YFSETQ. CDR3 amino acids: CASSLFRGEGATDTQYF. CDR3 sequence (DNA): TGCGCCAGCAGCTTATTCAGGGGAGAAGGGGCCACAGATACGCAGTATTTT.

V gene TRBV6-5 combines with J gene TRBJ2-3; D gene ambiguous. Germline V CDR1 and CDR2: MNHEY, SVGAGI. Trimming pared 6 bases from V and 5 bases from J, leaving 18 bases between. CDR3 length: 15 amino acids. This CDR3 reads CASSRTLAPGDTQYF. CDR3 DNA sequence: TGTGCCAGCAGCCGGACCCTTGCGCCGGGAGATACGCAGTATTTT.

The chain joins TRBV5-6 to TRBJ2-1, with a possible D match to TRBD2 (5 bases). The V gene's germline CDR1 is SGHDT and CDR2 YYEEEE. The V end was cut by 7 bases, the J end by 0 bases, with 14 bases between. The CDR3 is 15 amino acids. The CDR3 sequence is CASVSSGSSYNEQFF. The CDR3 bases are TGTGCCAGCGTCAGTTCGGGGAGCTCCTACAATGAGCAGTTCTTC.

This rearrangement joins TRBV7-3 to TRBJ2-1; D perhaps matches TRBD1 (5 bases). Germline CDR1 is SGHTA and CDR2 is FQGTGA. CDR3 length: 17 residues. The V gene lost 2 bases and the J gene lost 2 bases, with 16 bases spanning the gap. CDR3 loop: CASSLEMRLGPYNEQFF. CDR3 bases: TGTGCCAGCAGCTTAGAGATGCGACTGGGGCCCTACAATGAGCAGTTCTTC.

This clone showed up just once. V usage is TRBV28 and J usage is TRBJ1-2; 9 nucleotides align to TRBD1. The germline V gene encodes CDR1 MDHEN and CDR2 SYDVKM. The CDR3 is made up of 13 amino acids. Trimming at V came to 10 bases and at J to 0 bases, leaving 3 bases not matched to a gene. The DNA of the CDR3 is TGTGCCATACAGGGGGCACCTAACTATGGCTACACCTTC. Translation: CAIQGAPNYGYTF.

The chain recombines TRBV5-1 with TRBJ2-3; D remains unclear. Germline V gene lookup returns CDR1 SGHRS and CDR2 YFSETQ. The CDR3 sequence is 13 residues long. The V end was cut by 4 bases, the J end by 3 bases, with 9 bases between. This CDR3 is CASSPSITDTQYF. The DNA for the CDR3 is TGCGCCAGCAGCCCGTCAATTACAGATACGCAGTATTTT.

In nucleotides, the CDR3 is TGCAGCGTGAGGGACAGGGGCCCAGATACGCAGTATTTT. Translating it yields CSVRDRGPDTQYF. This chain uses TRBV29-1 with TRBJ2-3, with 10 nucleotides matching TRBD1. The germline CDR1 and CDR2 sequences are SQVTM and ANQGSEA. Trimming at V came to 6 bases and at J to 4 bases, leaving 4 bases not matched to a gene. CDR3 length: 13 residues.

This clone turned up a few times. The chain joins TRBV7-2 to TRBJ2-5; 7 bases map to TRBD1. Per germline, CDR1 SGHTA and CDR2 FQGNSA. The ends lost 5 bases at V and 3 bases at J; junction bases unmatched: 6. The length of the CDR3 is 14 residues. The CDR3 nucleotides read TGTGCCAGCAGCCGGAACAGGGGTAAAGAGACCCAGTACTTC. This codes for CASSRNRGKETQYF.

This clone is a singleton in its sample. The V gene is TRBV5-4, the J gene TRBJ1-2; TRBD1 aligns across 11 bases. CDR1 and CDR2 (germline): SGHNT, YYREEE (reference sequence). This CDR3 has 14 amino acids. J was trimmed by 4 bases and V by 4 bases; bases with no gene match: 3. The CDR3 reads CASSQDRGLYGYTF. CDR3 DNA sequence: TGTGCCAGCAGCCAGGACAGGGGGCTCTATGGCTACACCTTC.

This chain joins TRBV23-1 and TRBJ1-1; TRBD1 might be the D (6 bases). TRBV23-1 counts as an open reading frame of uncertain function. The CDR3 extends over 13 amino acids. V lost 6 bases, J lost 1 base, and 9 bases lay in between. CDR3 in DNA: TGCGCCAGCAGACACAGGGAGAACACTGAAGCTTTCTTT. Protein: CASRHRENTEAFF.

In this sample, this clone turned up a few times. CDR3 region: CASSQASASSYEQYF. The CDR3 DNA reads TGCGCCAGCAGCCAAGCGTCTGCGAGCTCCTACGAGCAGTACTTC. V usage is TRBV4-3 and J usage is TRBJ2-7; D ambiguous. CDR1 and CDR2 (germline): LGHNA, YSLEER. Between the trimmed V and J ends, which lost 1 base and 0 bases, there was a span of 10 bases. The CDR3 runs 15 residues.

The chain couples TRBV18 to TRBJ1-1; D is undetermined. V dropped 2 bases and J dropped 0 bases, with 10 bases sitting between them. The CDR3 loop spans 15 amino acids. The germline V gene has CDR1 KGHSH and CDR2 LQKENI. CDR3 sequence: CASSPSSFLNTEAFF. CDR3 nucleotide sequence: TGTGCCAGCTCACCATCCAGCTTCTTGAACACTGAAGCTTTCTTT.